The rows below give T cell receptor beta chains drawn from one sample of a study of cytomegalovirus exposure and HLA in healthy donors. Assay: immunoSEQ multiplex PCR; the TCRdb copy retains only in-frame clones and omits some. The sample has about 70,000 clones, 74% seen once. The sample taken for sequencing was PBMCs. The origin of the receptors is a human donor in good health. Both conserved end residues are part of each CDR3. A D gene is named only where the DNA matches it firmly. Size tells how often a clone was seen (once, few, many) or the class of an expanded clone, and some rows leave it out.

abundance: NA; j_gene: TRBJ2-5; d_gene: TRBD2; v_gene: TRBV5-6; CDR3nt: TGTGCCAGCAGCGGCGGACTAGCGGGAGGGGAGACCCAGTACTTC; CDR3aa: CASSGGLAGGETQYF
abundance: NA; j_gene: TRBJ2-1; d_gene: TRBD2; v_gene: TRBV6-4; CDR3nt: TGTGCCAGCAGTGAGGGGACTAGCGGGAGTAATGAGCAGTTCTTC; CDR3aa: CASSEGTSGSNEQFF
abundance: NA; j_gene: TRBJ1-1; d_gene: TRBD1; v_gene: TRBV5-6; CDR3nt: TGTGCCAGCAGCTTGGCAGGGGGCGCGAATGAAGCTTTCTTT; CDR3aa: CASSLAGGANEAFF
abundance: NA; j_gene: TRBJ1-2; d_gene: NA; v_gene: TRBV11-3; CDR3nt: TGTGCCAGCAGCAGGGGTGACTATGGCTACACCTTC; CDR3aa: CASSRGDYGYTF
abundance: NA; j_gene: TRBJ1-3; d_gene: NA; v_gene: TRBV6-5; CDR3nt: TGTGCCAGCAGTCCCTACAGGGAGGGAAACACCATATATTTT; CDR3aa: CASSPYREGNTIYF
abundance: NA; j_gene: TRBJ2-7; d_gene: TRBD1; v_gene: TRBV18; CDR3nt: TGTGCCAGCTCACCCACTAGAGGACAGGGATGGATGGACGAGCAGTACTTC; CDR3aa: CASSPTRGQGWMDEQYF
abundance: NA; j_gene: TRBJ2-1; d_gene: TRBD1; v_gene: TRBV6-5; CDR3nt: TGTGCCAGCAGGCGACAGGGGGTCGCCTACAATGAGCAGTTCTTC; CDR3aa: CASRRQGVAYNEQFF
abundance: NA; j_gene: TRBJ2-2; d_gene: NA; v_gene: TRBV6-1; CDR3nt: TGTGCCAGCAGTGGGGGGCCAGACACCGGGGAGCTGTTTTTT; CDR3aa: CASSGGPDTGELFF
abundance: NA; j_gene: TRBJ1-5; d_gene: NA; v_gene: TRBV6-1; CDR3nt: TGTGCCAGCAGTGGGGAGGGGGTTGGCGGTCAGCCCCAGCATTTT; CDR3aa: CASSGEGVGGQPQHF
abundance: NA; j_gene: TRBJ2-7; d_gene: NA; v_gene: TRBV30; CDR3nt: TGTGCCTGGAGTAGATACGACTTCAGCTCCTACGAGCAGTACTTC; CDR3aa: CAWSRYDFSSYEQYF
abundance: NA; j_gene: TRBJ2-7; d_gene: TRBD2; v_gene: TRBV5-4; CDR3nt: TGTGCCAGCAGCTTGCCGGGGACTAGCGGAACCTACGAGCAGTACTTC; CDR3aa: CASSLPGTSGTYEQYF
abundance: once; j_gene: TRBJ2-1; d_gene: TRBD2; v_gene: TRBV28; CDR3nt: TGTGCAGGGGGGACTAGCGGCAATGAGCAGTTCTTC; CDR3aa: CAGGTSGNEQFF
abundance: NA; j_gene: TRBJ2-7; d_gene: NA; v_gene: TRBV19; CDR3nt: TGTGCCAGTAAGCGGGCAGACAGGGCGGGCGAGCAGTACTTC; CDR3aa: CASKRADRAGEQYF
abundance: few; j_gene: TRBJ1-1; d_gene: TRBD1; v_gene: TRBV18; CDR3nt: TGTGCCAGCTCACCACTACAGGGGTATGAGGGTGAAGCTTTCTTT; CDR3aa: CASSPLQGYEGEAFF
abundance: NA; j_gene: TRBJ2-1; d_gene: TRBD2; v_gene: TRBV19; CDR3nt: TGTGCCAGTAGCCTTATTAGCGGGGCCTACAATGAGCAGTTCTTC; CDR3aa: CASSLISGAYNEQFF
abundance: few; j_gene: TRBJ2-1; d_gene: TRBD1; v_gene: TRBV5-1; CDR3nt: TGCGCCAGCAGCCAAACAGGGGGTTCCTCCTACAATGAGCAGTTCTTC; CDR3aa: CASSQTGGSSYNEQFF
abundance: NA; j_gene: TRBJ2-1; d_gene: NA; v_gene: TRBV4-2; CDR3nt: TGTGCCAGCAGCCAAGACAGGGGATGGTACAATGAGCAGTTCTTC; CDR3aa: CASSQDRGWYNEQFF
abundance: once; j_gene: TRBJ2-7; d_gene: NA; v_gene: TRBV2; CDR3nt: TGTGCCAGCAGTGATCTCCACGAGCAGTACTTC; CDR3aa: CASSDLHEQYF
abundance: NA; j_gene: TRBJ2-1; d_gene: TRBD2; v_gene: TRBV5-1; CDR3nt: TGCGCCAGCAGCTTGGCGGCTAGCGGGAGGGCCGCGAATGAGCAGTTCTTC; CDR3aa: CASSLAASGRAANEQFF
abundance: few; j_gene: TRBJ1-1; d_gene: TRBD1; v_gene: TRBV7-9; CDR3nt: TGTGCCAGCAGCCTAACTCGGACAGGGGGCACTGAAGCTTTCTTT; CDR3aa: CASSLTRTGGTEAFF
abundance: NA; j_gene: TRBJ2-3; d_gene: TRBD2; v_gene: TRBV10-1; CDR3nt: TGCGCCAGCAGTGAAAGCGGGAGGACAGATACGCAGTATTTT; CDR3aa: CASSESGRTDTQYF
abundance: NA; j_gene: TRBJ2-5; d_gene: TRBD2; v_gene: TRBV5-1; CDR3nt: TGCGCCAGCAGCTTGGCCAGGACTAGGGAGACCCAGTACTTC; CDR3aa: CASSLARTRETQYF
abundance: few; j_gene: TRBJ1-4; d_gene: NA; v_gene: TRBV15; CDR3nt: TGTGCCACCAGCCGCAGGGTAGGAGCAACTAATGAAAAACTGTTTTTT; CDR3aa: CATSRRVGATNEKLFF
abundance: NA; j_gene: TRBJ2-5; d_gene: TRBD2; v_gene: TRBV11-2; CDR3nt: TGTGCCAGCAGCATACGGACTAGCGAGGGGACCCAGTACTTC; CDR3aa: CASSIRTSEGTQYF
abundance: NA; j_gene: TRBJ2-2; d_gene: NA; v_gene: TRBV5-1; CDR3nt: TGCGCCAGCAGTCCAAACACCGGGGAGCTGTTTTTT; CDR3aa: CASSPNTGELFF
abundance: NA; j_gene: TRBJ2-7; d_gene: NA; v_gene: TRBV11-1; CDR3nt: TGTGCCAGCAGCTTAATCTCCCAGGGGGGATACGAGCAGTACTTC; CDR3aa: CASSLISQGGYEQYF
abundance: once; j_gene: TRBJ1-5; d_gene: TRBD1; v_gene: TRBV6-1; CDR3nt: TGTGCCAGCAGTGAACAGGGGGACAGCGGTCAGCCCCAGCATTTT; CDR3aa: CASSEQGDSGQPQHF
abundance: NA; j_gene: TRBJ2-1; d_gene: NA; v_gene: TRBV28; CDR3nt: TGTGCCAGCAGTTTATCCGGGATCCGAGTTCATGAGCAGTTCTTC; CDR3aa: CASSLSGIRVHEQFF
abundance: NA; j_gene: TRBJ2-2; d_gene: NA; v_gene: TRBV19; CDR3nt: TGTGCCAGTAGCCACACGAACACCGGGGAGCTGTTTTTT; CDR3aa: CASSHTNTGELFF
abundance: NA; j_gene: TRBJ1-5; d_gene: NA; v_gene: TRBV28; CDR3nt: TGTGCCAGCAGTTACAGGGCTAACAATCAGCCCCAGCATTTT; CDR3aa: CASSYRANNQPQHF
abundance: NA; j_gene: TRBJ2-1; d_gene: NA; v_gene: TRBV25-1; CDR3nt: TGTGCCAGCAGTGAATTCACAGGGGGAACTAGCGATGAGCAGTTCTTC; CDR3aa: CASSEFTGGTSDEQFF
abundance: NA; j_gene: TRBJ1-2; d_gene: TRBD1; v_gene: TRBV7-2; CDR3nt: TGTGCCAGCAGCCCACGGGACAGGGGATCCGATGGCTACACCTTC; CDR3aa: CASSPRDRGSDGYTF
abundance: NA; j_gene: TRBJ1-1; d_gene: TRBD1; v_gene: TRBV6-5; CDR3nt: TGTGCCAGCACGACAGGGGTGAACACTGAAGCTTTCTTT; CDR3aa: CASTTGVNTEAFF
abundance: few; j_gene: TRBJ2-7; d_gene: NA; v_gene: TRBV6-6; CDR3nt: TGTGCCAGCAGTTCAGGGGTCCCTCACGAGCAGTACTTC; CDR3aa: CASSSGVPHEQYF
abundance: NA; j_gene: TRBJ1-2; d_gene: NA; v_gene: TRBV6-5; CDR3nt: TGTGCCAGCAGTTTAGAAGGCGGGAACTATGGCTACACCTTC; CDR3aa: CASSLEGGNYGYTF
abundance: NA; j_gene: TRBJ2-2; d_gene: TRBD1; v_gene: TRBV29-1; CDR3nt: TGCAGCGTGACAGGGGGCGACACCGGGGAGCTGTTTTTT; CDR3aa: CSVTGGDTGELFF
abundance: NA; j_gene: TRBJ1-1; d_gene: TRBD1; v_gene: TRBV2; CDR3nt: TGTGCCACCCGACAGGGAAACACTGAAGCTTTCTTT; CDR3aa: CATRQGNTEAFF